This T cell receptor beta chain was sequenced during a study of identical twins. Concerning this clonotype itself: As yet, its antigen is unknown.

TCRdb called the 5' RACE reads again in MiXCR, with one record for every CDR3 protein. The sample has around 510,000 distinct CDR3 sequences, around an eighth seen once. Broader study findings: Out-of-frame beta sequences exhibited a weaker degree of excess twin sharing. Clonotypes of the beta chain that were abundant in cord blood carried fewer insertions (memory repertoires showed none).

Among all donors, each was a healthy Caucasian. This sample also appeared in a second study, on yellow fever vaccine responses in identical twins. As that report states: The authors reported partly convergent, partly personalized vaccine responses in identical twins.

The receptor's source is a woman aged 18-29 years in good health. Sample: CD4+ T cells sorted from blood.

The CDR3 DNA follows: TGTGCCAGCAGCCCCCGGGACAGGGAAGCCCAGTACTTC. Protein product: CASSPRDREAQYF. The chain employs TRBV7-6 and TRBJ2-5; TRBD1 matches at 9 bases. The CDR3 loop spans 13 amino acids. J gave up 9 bases and V 5 bases, and 7 bases lay outside the gene matches. Per germline, CDR1 SGHVS and CDR2 FNYEAQ.